This T cell receptor beta chain emerged from a study of cytomegalovirus exposure and HLA in healthy donors. Study-level information: As released early, the data held 70 million to 100 million unique TCRs from HLA-typed donors. Findings and limits, study-wide: Listed as cytomegalovirus-associated were roughly 180 TCR beta chains. Analyzed later, most CMV-associated TCR beta chains appeared HLA-restricted.

With 60 Vbeta and 13 Jbeta primers, the PCR was carried out. Profiled with immunoSEQ multiplex PCR; TCRdb holds only in-frame clones, not every one. The sample lists about 150,000 clones, around 75% occurring once. With 0 bases clipped from V and 6 bases from J, the junction kept 13 bases outside the gene matches. The CDR3 length is 18 residues. The germline V gene has CDR1 SGHNT and CDR2 YENEEA. This clone was seen just once. Its specificity is unknown. The receptor's source is a male donor in good health and CMV-seronegative. The chain is built from TRBV11-3 and TRBJ2-1; 8 bases are a match to TRBD1. The material sequenced was PBMCs. The CDR3 DNA is TGTGCCAGCAGCTTAGATCGGGTCTCAGGGGGCGCAGTCAATGAGCAGTTCTTC. Residues: CASSLDRVSGGAVNEQFF.